This T cell receptor beta chain was observed in a study of blood T cell repertoires in COVID-19 (dated by TCRdb to between 2020 and 2021). In the study overall: Samples covering the acute and convalescent phases of COVID-19 were provided by collaborators in the United States, Italy and Spain. The material from the prospective study consisted of cDNA or gDNA derived from T cells, B-cell-depleted T cells, or PBMCs. Deeply sampled blood TCRbeta repertoires from subjects exposed to, actively infected with, or recovered from COVID-19 were included in the dataset. A freely available public database, intended as a resource for researchers studying the immune response to SARS-CoV-2, is where the repertoires were released. Samples came from the ongoing ImmuneRACE study (first 160 participants) plus 1,254 subjects from 6 global collaborators. Sample metadata almost always included a de-identified subject ID, COVID-19 status, age in years and sex. Where available, HLA class I and class II types were taken from metadata supplied by the sample provider and were not determined by assay-based typing. The study at large found these results: Clinical and demographic metadata were provided uncurated, with the amount varying by source and participant.

The CDR3 holds 14 amino acids from the cysteine to the phenylalanine. Kept here is only the CDR3 DNA, which spans 42 bases and is read in frame from base 1. From the germline V gene, CDR1 is LGHNA and CDR2 is YNFKEQ. Trimming costs V 1 base and J 6 bases, and their ends lie 13 bases apart. In regard to this clone: Its antigen is currently not known. No base-level quality is on record; no much larger clone is a single base apart.

The immunoSEQ Assay, a bias-controlled multiplex PCR, was used to amplify TCRbeta CDR3 regions from genomic DNA. Processing in the source paper ran as follows. Nucleated cell counts per sample were estimated from amplification of reference gene primers within the assay. Sequence reads were collapsed and filtered to measure the absolute abundance of every unique TCRbeta CDR3 rearrangement. For each sample, productive Simpson clonality was calculated as the square root of Simpson's diversity index over productive rearrangements. Sourced from immuneACCESS, this table was stored by TCRdb with only in-frame sequences that have V and J called. A share of the clones is absent; for the studies checked, an unresolved V gene accounts for under half, and the remainder has no known explanation. V and J calls and clone size follow that table, whereas D and trimming were derived from the DNA. The sample records about 160,000 clones, under 95% of which are singletons. Around 17% of the sample belongs to the ten largest clones.

Whole blood was collected in K2EDTA tubes by collaborating institutions according to the institutions' own protocols. For TCRbeta analysis, collaborators shipped samples in one of three forms: frozen whole blood, isolated PBMCs, or DNA extracted from either of those sample types. Sequencing was carried out using peripheral blood. This sequence was found in a man aged 60-69 years with active or convalescent COVID-19. Here the chain combines TRBV4-2 and TRBJ2-7, with a weak D call of TRBD1 (6 bases match). The nucleotides are TGTGCCAGCAGCCAAGGGACAGAGATGGGCGAGCAGTACTTC. The encoded protein is CASSQGTEMGEQYF.